These 3 T cell receptor beta chains were all obtained from the same sample, sequenced in a study of blood T cell repertoires in COVID-19. Profiling relied on immunoSEQ multiplex PCR, and the TCRdb table lists in-frame clones only, not all of them. The sample yields about 300,000 clones, approximately 86% seen once. Sample: PBMCs or T cells enriched from blood (not recorded which). All receptors derive from a woman in her late teens or twenties who had recovered from COVID-19.

In the case of this clone: At the DNA level, this CDR3 is encoded by other sequences in the same sample as well. This chain uses TRBV5-4 with TRBJ2-7; no definite D call. The CDR3 contains 12 residues. Looked up from germline, CDR1 is SGHNT and CDR2 is YYREEE (reference sequence). Trimming shortened V by 0 bases and J by 6 bases, and 7 bases separated the two germline ends. The DNA of the CDR3 is TGTGCCAGCAGCTTGGCGAGTGGCGAGCAGTACTTC. Protein product: CASSLASGEQYF.

The V and J genes are TRBV9 and TRBJ2-2, with TRBD1 identical over 7 bases. Germline V gene lookup returns CDR1 SGDLS and CDR2 YYNGEE. CDR3 size: 16 residues. The trim removed 4 bases at V and 0 bases at J, leaving 6 bases unmatched. CDR3 sequence (DNA): TGTGCCAGCAGCATCCACAGGGGAACGAACACCGGGGAGCTGTTTTTT. It yields the protein CASSIHRGTNTGELFF.

CDR3 loop: CASSLGRTATDTQYF. The CDR3 DNA is TGTGCCAGCAGCTTAGGAAGGACAGCCACAGATACGCAGTATTTT. The V gene is TRBV11-3, the J gene TRBJ2-3, with a tentative D call TRBD1 (6 bases). This CDR3 has 15 amino acids. Trimming cost V 1 base and J 2 bases, with 10 bases left between them. Germline loops: CDR1 SGHNT, CDR2 YENEEA.